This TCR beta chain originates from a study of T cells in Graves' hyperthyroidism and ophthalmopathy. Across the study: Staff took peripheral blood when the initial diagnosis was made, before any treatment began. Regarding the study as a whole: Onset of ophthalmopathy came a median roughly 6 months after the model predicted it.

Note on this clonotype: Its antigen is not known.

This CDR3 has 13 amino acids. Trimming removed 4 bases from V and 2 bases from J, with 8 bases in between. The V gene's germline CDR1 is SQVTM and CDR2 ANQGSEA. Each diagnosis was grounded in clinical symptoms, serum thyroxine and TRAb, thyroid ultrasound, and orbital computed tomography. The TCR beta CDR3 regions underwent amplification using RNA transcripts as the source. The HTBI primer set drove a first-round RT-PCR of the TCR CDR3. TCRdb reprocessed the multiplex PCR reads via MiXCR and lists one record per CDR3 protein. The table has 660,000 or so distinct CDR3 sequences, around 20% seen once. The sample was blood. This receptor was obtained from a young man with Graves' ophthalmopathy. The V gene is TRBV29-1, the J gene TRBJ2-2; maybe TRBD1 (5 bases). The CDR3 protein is CSVVTVNTGELFF. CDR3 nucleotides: TGCAGCGTTGTGACAGTTAACACCGGGGAGCTGTTTTTT.